This TCR beta chain is drawn from a study of T cells in women clearing cervical HPV infection. Across the whole study: Cases were women with histologically confirmed HPV16-related CIN3 or worse, including a couple of invasive cancers. With HLA typing for only a few women, HLA confounding remains possible. Findings and caveats of the study: CIN3+ cases had significantly higher TCR richness than controls; evenness did not differ.

Using immunoSEQ multiplex PCR, the repertoire was profiled, and TCRdb retains in-frame clones only, with some absent. Its table lists 31,000 or so clones. All participants had a single incident cervical HPV16 infection, and prevalent HPV16 infections were excluded. Germline lookup yields CDR1 KGHSH and CDR2 LQKENI. This CDR3 region has 17 residues. Details on this clone: Antigen: not known. A read error may account for a junction end that differs from germline. The read gets to within 3 residues of the CDR3 end, and the germline J gene fills in the rest.

This TCR was recovered from a woman aged 18-69 years with a cervical HPV16 infection that either progressed to CIN3+ or cleared (not recorded which). The V and J genes are TRBV18 and TRBJ2-2, with a tentative D call TRBD1 (6 bases). Sequencing input: blood buffy coat. The covered CDR3 bases are TGTGCCAGCTCACCGTACAGGGATTCACCTACCACCGGAGAG. This sequence encodes CASSPYRDSPTTGE. The entire CDR3 protein is CASSPYRDSPTTGELFF.